The 21 T cell receptor beta chains given below trace back to one sample, sequenced in a study of molecular identifiers for immune sequencing clone quantification. TCRdb reprocessed the PCR reads via MiXCR and lists one record per CDR3 protein. Here the sample spans about 640,000 distinct CDR3 sequences, roughly 21% being singletons. The sample was naive CD8+ T cells from blood, with Jurkat cell RNA spiked in. Regarding subset: FACS-sorted CD8+CD4-CCR7+CD45RA+ naive T cells. The receptors were gathered from a human donor in good health. Some libraries in this study had Jurkat cell RNA spiked in.

In this sample, this clonotype turned up a few times. The DNA for the CDR3 is TGTGCCAGCAGCTTACCCGAGGGAATCACCTACGAGCAGTACTTC. Amino acid sequence: CASSLPEGITYEQYF. The chain combines TRBV11-2 with TRBJ2-7; a possible D gene is TRBD2 (5 bases). The V end lost 2 bases, the J end lost 2 bases, and 13 bases lay between the germline ends. Germline V gene lookup returns CDR1 SGHAT and CDR2 FQNNGV. This CDR3 comprises 15 residues.

With regard to this clonotype: The junction differs from germline at one of its ends, possibly a read error. CDR3 amino acids: CASSLVLGYDQYF. The CDR3 DNA reads as TGTGCCAGCAGCTTAGTCCTTGGCTACGACCAGTACTTC. This sequence joins TRBV7-9 and TRBJ2-7; unclear D gene. The CDR3 spans 13 residues. Per germline, CDR1 SEHNR and CDR2 FQNEAQ (reference sequence).

This clonotype appeared many times. This rearrangement joins TRBV21-1 to TRBJ1-5; the table gives TRBD1 as D, unverified against the DNA. TRBV21-1 counts as a pseudogene. The CDR3 is made up of 13 amino acids. DNA of the CDR3: TGTGCCAGCAGCGAACAGGGAAATCAGCCCCAGCATTTT. It encodes CASSEQGNQPQHF.

This clonotype was observed many times. This chain uses TRBV30 with TRBJ2-1; D remains unclear. This CDR3 has 11 amino acids. Germline V gene lookup returns CDR1 GTSNPN and CDR2 SVGIG (reference sequence). V was shortened by 0 bases and J by 9 bases, with 6 bases between the two germline ends. The DNA of the CDR3 is TGTGCCTGGAGTGTTGGCAGTGAGCAGTTCTTC. This sequence encodes CAWSVGSEQFF.

With regard to this clonotype: Germline and junction disagree at one end, which may indicate a read error. The rearrangement joins TRBV7-8 to TRBJ2-7; 8 nucleotides match TRBD1. The germline gives CDR1 SGHVS, CDR2 FQNEAQ. The CDR3 spans 15 residues. CDR3 region: CAGSTRTGMIDEQYF. CDR3 in DNA: TGTGCCGGCAGCACGAGGACAGGGATGATAGACGAGCAGTACTTC.

On this clonotype: Just one base apart from a much larger clone, this may be a read error. The rearrangement joins TRBV11-2 to TRBJ2-7; tentatively, D is TRBD1 or TRBD2 (6 bases each). CDR3 length: 16 residues. In germline, CDR1 is SGHAT, CDR2 FQNNGV. CDR3 region: CVSNQARDTGDYEQYF. Written as DNA, the CDR3 is TGTGTCAGCAACCAGGCCCGGGACACGGGGGACTACGAGCAGTACTTC.

This clonotype was recorded many times. The chain uses TRBV7-9 and TRBJ2-3; maybe TRBD1 (6 bases). This CDR3 has 15 amino acids. Germline V gene sequence: CDR1 SEHNR, CDR2 FQNEAQ (reference sequence). The V end was cut by 0 bases, the J end by 6 bases, with 13 bases between. CDR3 sequence reads: CASSLAGALVDTQYF. The CDR3 nucleotides read TGTGCCAGCAGCTTAGCGGGGGCCTTAGTGGATACGCAGTATTTT.

Regarding this clonotype: Likely a read error: the CDR3 ends without its conserved phenylalanine or tryptophan. The chain is built from TRBV27 and TRBJ1-4, with unresolved D. V was pared by 6 bases and J by 4 bases, with 9 bases between. This CDR3 region has 13 residues. Germline CDR1 and CDR2: MNHEY and SMNVEV (reference sequence). The CDR3 protein is CASSWDFNEKLFL. CDR3 DNA sequence: TGTGCCAGCAGCTGGGATTTTAATGAAAAACTGTTTTTA.

This clonotype turned up a few times. Being one base from a much bigger clone, this may be a read error. This sequence joins TRBV5-6 and TRBJ1-5; no firm D call. The CDR3 contains 14 residues. The germline V gene has CDR1 SGHDT and CDR2 YYEEEE. The ends were cut back, 1 base at V and 7 bases at J, with 12 bases in the middle. CDR3 in amino acids: CASSLSVGRQPQHF. The CDR3 DNA sequence: TGTGCCAGCAGCTTGAGTGTGGGGAGGCAGCCCCAGCATTTT.

This clonotype was recorded a few times. With a much larger clone just one base away, this may be a read error. J is TRBJ2-1 and V is TRBV4-3; no clear D. Per germline, CDR1 LGHNA and CDR2 YSLEER. Trimming shortened V by 0 bases and J by 6 bases, and 9 bases separated the two germline ends. This CDR3 is 14 amino acids long. The CDR3 spells CASSQDRACNEQFF. The DNA of the CDR3 is TGCGCCAGCAGCCAAGACCGGGCCTGCAATGAGCAGTTCTTC.

This clonotype was observed many times. The chain couples TRBV6-6 to TRBJ2-7, with a tentative D call TRBD2 (6 bases). The CDR3 is made up of 11 amino acids. Trimming stripped 8 bases from V and 3 bases from J, with 8 bases between. Germline loops: CDR1 MNHNY, CDR2 SVGAGI (reference sequence). CDR3 residues: CASLRGYEQYF. CDR3 bases: TGTGCCAGCCTGCGGGGCTACGAGCAGTACTTC.

With regard to this clonotype: With a much larger clone just one base away, this may be a read error. This rearrangement joins TRBV15 to TRBJ2-5; no definite D call. This CDR3 has 13 amino acids. Trimming pared 8 bases from V and 4 bases from J, leaving 14 bases between. Per germline, CDR1 LNHNV and CDR2 YYDKDF (reference sequence). CDR3 sequence (DNA): TGTGCCACCGGGCTTCCCCCATCAGAGACCCAGTACTTC. It translates to CATGLPPSETQYF.

This clonotype was observed many times. The chain recombines TRBV29-1 with TRBJ2-3; D might be TRBD1 (6 bases). V gave up 1 base and J gave up 3 bases, with 14 bases separating them. Germline V gene data show CDR1 as SQVTM and CDR2 as ANQGSEA. This CDR3 spans 15 amino acids. This chain's CDR3 is CSVEGTEPSTDTQYF. CDR3 DNA sequence: TGCAGCGTTGAAGGGACAGAACCCTCTACAGATACGCAGTATTTT.

As for this clonotype: One base away lies a much larger clone, so this may be a sequencing read error. This chain connects TRBV20-1 to TRBJ1-1; 8 positions match TRBD1. V lost 6 bases and J lost 0; bases outside the gene matches: 9. There are 15 residues in the CDR3. CDR1 and CDR2 from the germline V gene are DFQATT and SNEGSKA (reference sequence). CDR3 region: CSAKDRESMNTEAFF. CDR3 nucleotide sequence: TGCAGTGCAAAGGACAGGGAATCCATGAACACTGAAGCTTTCTTT.

A remark on this clonotype: A much more abundant neighbour one base away suggests this may be a read error. CDR3 DNA: TGTGCCAGCAGTGGGACAGGGGATCCTTGGCTCTCTGGGGCCAACGCCCTGACTTTC. Translated, it gives CASSGTGDPWLSGANALTF. The gene calls are TRBV6-5 and TRBJ2-6, with 10 nucleotides matching TRBD1. CDR3 length equals 19 residues. CDR1 is MNHEY and CDR2 is SVGAGI in the germline V gene.

This clonotype has more than one count but fewer than ten. The gene calls are TRBV20-1 and TRBJ2-3; no clear D gene. The CDR3 is 15 amino acids. V lost 5 bases, J lost 1 base, and 16 bases lay in between. Germline-derived CDR1 and CDR2 are DFQATT and SNEGSKA (reference sequence). Here the CDR3 DNA reads TGCAGTGCTGCCGGAGTCGGGTTAGGCACAGATACGCAGTATTTT. It encodes CSAAGVGLGTDTQYF.

The chain has TRBV27 and TRBJ1-2; maybe TRBD1 (5 bases). With 6 bases removed from V and 2 bases from J, the gap between germline ends came to 19 bases. The CDR3 is 16 residues long. Germline CDR1 is MNHEY and CDR2 is SMNVEV (reference sequence). CDR3 coding DNA: TGTGCCAGCAGCTCCCTGGGGGGGTCTGGAAACTATGGCTACACCTTC. Its translation is CASSSLGGSGNYGYTF.

The CDR3, as DNA: TGTGCCTGGGAGGGAGACAGCTCCTACGAGCAGTACTTC. Translating it yields CAWEGDSSYEQYF. The chain recombines TRBV30 with TRBJ2-7; perhaps D is TRBD1 or TRBD2 (5 bases each). With 5 bases removed from V and 0 bases from J, the gap between germline ends came to 11 bases. This CDR3 has 13 residues. The germline V gene encodes CDR1 GTSNPN and CDR2 SVGIG (reference sequence).

The CDR3 sequence is CASSLDRVDQPQHF. The CDR3 bases are TGTGCCAGCAGCCTCGACAGGGTGGATCAGCCCCAGCATTTT. The V gene is TRBV28, the J gene TRBJ1-5, with TRBD1 matching 7 bases. Looked up from germline, CDR1 is MDHEN and CDR2 is SYDVKM. CDR3 length: 14 amino acids. V trimming: 6 bases; J trimming: 5 bases; junction bases outside the gene matches: 7.

This clonotype has ten or more counts. This chain uses TRBV15 with TRBJ1-4; tentatively, D is TRBD1 (5 bases). V lost 4 bases and J 7 bases, leaving 16 bases between the germline ends. The CDR3 spans 15 residues. Germline CDR1 and CDR2: LNHNV and YYDKDF (reference sequence). This CDR3 reads CATSNGRGFAEKLFF. In nucleotides, the CDR3 is TGTGCCACCAGCAATGGAAGGGGCTTCGCTGAAAAACTGTTTTTT.

In this sample, this clonotype turned up many times. In DNA, the CDR3 is TGTGCCAGCAGCCCCCCGTTTCGGGGCAATGAGCAGTTCTTC. As protein: CASSPPFRGNEQFF. The V gene is TRBV9, the J gene TRBJ2-1; D might be TRBD2 (5 bases). Trimming removed 4 bases at V and 6 bases at J, with 14 bases between. Germline CDR1 reads SGDLS; CDR2 reads YYNGEE. CDR3 size: 14 residues. Full variable domain (rest looked up from reference TRBV9 and TRBJ2-1): DSGVTQTPKHLITATGQRVTLRCSPRSGDLSVYWYQQSLDQGLQFLIQYYNGEERAKGNILERFSAQQFPDLHSELNLSSLELGDSALYFCASSPPFRGNEQFFGPGTRLTVL.